One sample yielded the 6 T cell receptor beta chains listed below, sequenced in a study of tumor-infiltrating lymphocytes in primary liver carcinoma. Alongside blood RNA obtained from unsorted whole blood, germline DNA was also extracted. The researchers produced TCR beta cDNA from 500 ng total RNA with a constant-region primer. Construction of TCR beta libraries relied on three successive nested multiplex PCR rounds employing slightly modified ARM-PCR. A C-beta reverse primer was combined with TRBV1-TRBV30 forward primers in the first two PCR rounds, and each round had around 11 cycles. Using its own MiXCR run on the multiplex PCR reads, TCRdb lists one record per CDR3 protein. This repertoire shows about 310,000 distinct CDR3 sequences, around 50% found once; its top ten account for approximately 15%. Sequenced: peripheral blood. The receptors derive from a woman aged 30 to 39 with primary liver carcinoma and hepatitis B virus infection.

The rearrangement uses TRBV2 and TRBJ2-1, with D possibly matching TRBD1 (5 bases). Trimming stripped 6 bases from V and 4 bases from J, with 10 bases between. The CDR3 length is 13 residues. CDR1 and CDR2 from the germline V gene are SNHLY and FYNNEI. The CDR3 loop reads CASSADMYNEQFF. The CDR3 DNA reads TGTGCCAGCAGCGCGGACATGTACAATGAGCAGTTCTTC.

With respect to this clonotype: This may come from a read error, since a much larger clone is one base off. The genes are TRBV6-2 or TRBV6-3 and TRBJ1-4; D call uncertain. Germline V gene data show CDR1 as MNHEY and CDR2 as SVGEGT. V was cut by 5 bases and J by 10 bases, with 17 bases left in between. The CDR3 sequence is 14 residues long. The CDR3 loop reads CASSPGRKIRKLFF. As DNA, the CDR3 is TGTGCCAGCAGTCCTGGGAGGAAGATCCGAAAACTGTTTTTT.

A remark on this clonotype: A much larger clone differs by one base, so this may be a read error. The rearrangement links TRBV12-3 or TRBV12-4 to TRBJ2-6; D is possibly TRBD1 (6 bases). The CDR3 is made up of 14 amino acids. CDR3 loop: CASSPRGGTNVLTF. For the CDR3, the DNA is TGTGCCAGCAGCCCCAGGGGTGGGACCAACGTCCTGACTTTC.

This clonotype has a handful of counts. The chain couples TRBV6-1 to TRBJ2-5; TRBD1 or TRBD2 may be the D gene (5 bases each). The V gene's germline CDR1 is MNHNS and CDR2 SASEGT. This CDR3 is 13 amino acids long. CDR3 nucleotides: TGTGCTGAGGGGCGGGCCTACCAAGAGACCCAGTACTTC. This sequence encodes CAEGRAYQETQYF.

This clonotype occurred once. The junction differs from germline at one of its ends, possibly a read error. The chain is built from TRBV29-1 and TRBJ1-2; possible D gene TRBD1, 5 bases. Germline CDR1 SQVTM, CDR2 ANQGSEA. The CDR3 has 12 amino acids. The CDR3 sequence is CSVSTTGAGCTF. CDR3 nucleotide sequence: TGCAGCGTTTCCACCACCGGGGCCGGCTGCACCTTC.

This clonotype was observed at least ten times. V and J are TRBV29-1 and TRBJ1-1; D is uncertain. The CDR3 totals 11 residues. Looked up from germline, CDR1 is SQVTM and CDR2 is ANQGSEA. V lost 4 bases to trimming and J lost 1 base, with 4 bases between them. The CDR3 DNA reads as TGCAGCGTTGTGGAGAACACTGAAGCTTTCTTT. Translating gives CSVVENTEAFF.